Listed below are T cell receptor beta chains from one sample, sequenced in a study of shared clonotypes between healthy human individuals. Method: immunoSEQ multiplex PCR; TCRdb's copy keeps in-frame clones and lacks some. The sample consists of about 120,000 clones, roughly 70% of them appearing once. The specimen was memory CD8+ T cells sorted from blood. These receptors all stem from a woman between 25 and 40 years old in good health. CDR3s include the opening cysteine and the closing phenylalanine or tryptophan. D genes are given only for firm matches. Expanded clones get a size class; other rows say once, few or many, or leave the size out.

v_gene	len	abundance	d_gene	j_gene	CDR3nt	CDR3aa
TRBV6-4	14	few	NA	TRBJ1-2	TGTGCCAGCAGTGACGGGGCCGGGGGCTATGGCTACACCTTC	CASSDGAGGYGYTF
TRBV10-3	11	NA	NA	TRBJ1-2	TGTGCCATCAGTGTGGGGGATGGCTACACCTTC	CAISVGDGYTF
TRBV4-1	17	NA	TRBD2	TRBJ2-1	TGCGCCAGCAGCCAAGGGCTAAGGACTAGGAAGGTTAATGAGCAGTTCTTC	CASSQGLRTRKVNEQFF
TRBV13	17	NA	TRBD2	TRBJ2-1	TGTGCCAGCAGCTCCGGACTAGCGGGCGGCTCCTACAATGAGCAGTTCTTC	CASSSGLAGGSYNEQFF
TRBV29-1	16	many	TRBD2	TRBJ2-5	TGCAGCGTTGACCAACAGGAGACCGGGACTACTGAGACCCAGTACTTC	CSVDQQETGTTETQYF
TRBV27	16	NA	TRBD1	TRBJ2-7	TGTGCCAGCAAACTTAGGGGGCAGGCTTTAACCTACGAGCAGTACTTC	CASKLRGQALTYEQYF
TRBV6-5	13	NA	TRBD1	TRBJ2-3	TGTGCCAGCAGCCGACAGGGGGCAGATACGCAGTATTTT	CASSRQGADTQYF
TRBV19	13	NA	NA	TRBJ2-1	TGTGCCACGACGGGACACCTCTACAATGAGCAGTTCTTC	CATTGHLYNEQFF
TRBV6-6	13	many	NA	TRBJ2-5	TGTGCCAGGACCCTCGGGCCCGCGGGGACCCAGTACTTC	CARTLGPAGTQYF
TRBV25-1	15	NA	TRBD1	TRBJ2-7	TGTGCCAGCAGTGAGTCCGGGACAGCCCCCTACGAGCAGTACTTC	CASSESGTAPYEQYF
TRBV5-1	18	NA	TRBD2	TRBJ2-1	TGCGCCAGCAGCTTTCTACTAGCGGGAGCGGGGGGTTACAATGAGCAGTTCTTC	CASSFLLAGAGGYNEQFF
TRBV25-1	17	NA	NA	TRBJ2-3	TGTGCCAGCAGTGATGGGGACTTCGAGGGTAGAACAGATACGCAGTATTTT	CASSDGDFEGRTDTQYF
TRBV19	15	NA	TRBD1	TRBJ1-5	TGTGCCAGTAGTACTCGACAGGGGCTGCATCAGCCCCAGCATTTT	CASSTRQGLHQPQHF
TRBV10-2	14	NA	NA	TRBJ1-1	TGCGCCAGCACGTGGACACGGGGGGCCACTGAAGCTTTCTTT	CASTWTRGATEAFF
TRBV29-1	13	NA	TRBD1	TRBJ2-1	TGCAGCGCGGGGACAGGGGAGCACAATGAGCAGTTCTTC	CSAGTGEHNEQFF
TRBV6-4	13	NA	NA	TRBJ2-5	TGTGCCAGCAGCCCCGCCCCCGAAGAGACCCAGTACTTC	CASSPAPEETQYF
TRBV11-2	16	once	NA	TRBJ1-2	TGTGCCAGCAGCTTAGATCCCGGGGGGGGTGGCTATGGCTACACCTTC	CASSLDPGGGGYGYTF
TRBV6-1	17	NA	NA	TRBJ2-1	TGTGCCAGCAGTGCATCCCAAGGGGTAGGCTCCTACAATGAGCAGTTCTTC	CASSASQGVGSYNEQFF
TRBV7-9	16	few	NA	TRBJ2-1	TGTGCCAGCAGCCCACGCGGAGGGAGTGCCTACAATGAGCAGTTCTTC	CASSPRGGSAYNEQFF
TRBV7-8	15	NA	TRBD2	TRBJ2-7	TGTGCCAGCAGCCCTCGACTAGCGGGAACCCACGAGCAGTACTTC	CASSPRLAGTHEQYF
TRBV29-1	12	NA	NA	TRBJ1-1	TGCAGCGTTGGTAAATTAGGGACTGAAGCTTTCTTT	CSVGKLGTEAFF
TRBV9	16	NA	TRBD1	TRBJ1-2	TGTGCCAGCAGCGGCCGGGACCGGGACAGGGGGTATGGCTACACCTTC	CASSGRDRDRGYGYTF
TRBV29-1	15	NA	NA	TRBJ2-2	TGCAGCGTTGAAGTGACCGGGATACACACCGGGGAGCTGTTTTTT	CSVEVTGIHTGELFF
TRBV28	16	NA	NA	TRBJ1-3	TGTGCCAGCAGTTCTACCCGAGGGGGGAAGAGGGACACCATATATTTT	CASSSTRGGKRDTIYF
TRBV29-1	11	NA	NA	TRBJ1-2	TGCAGCGTTGTTGCTAACTATGGCTACACCTTC	CSVVANYGYTF
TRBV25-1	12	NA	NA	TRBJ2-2	TGTGCCAGCAGTCCACCCTCCGGGGAGCTGTTTTTT	CASSPPSGELFF
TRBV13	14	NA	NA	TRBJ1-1	TGTGCCAGCAGCTTAGTTTCTGGGAACACTGAAGCTTTCTTT	CASSLVSGNTEAFF
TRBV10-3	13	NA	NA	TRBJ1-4	TGTGCCATCAGTGAGTCGGCCGCAGGCAAACTGTTTTTT	CAISESAAGKLFF
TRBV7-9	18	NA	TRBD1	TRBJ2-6	TGTGCCAGCAGCCCGGAAGGGCAGGGGGTCTCTGGGGCCAACGTCCTGACTTTC	CASSPEGQGVSGANVLTF
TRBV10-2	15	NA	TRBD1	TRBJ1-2	TGCGCCAGCAGTGCACCGGGACAGACTAACTATGGCTACACCTTC	CASSAPGQTNYGYTF
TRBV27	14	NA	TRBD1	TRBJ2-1	TGTGCCAGCAGTTCACAGGGGGCCAATGATGAGCAGTTCTTC	CASSSQGANDEQFF
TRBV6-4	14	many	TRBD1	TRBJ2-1	TGTGCCAGCAGTGTGGGGACAGGGGGCAATGAGCAGTTCTTC	CASSVGTGGNEQFF
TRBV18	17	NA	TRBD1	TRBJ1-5	TGTGCCAGCTCACCACCTACCCGGGGAGGGGGCGGGCAGCCCCAGCATTTT	CASSPPTRGGGGQPQHF
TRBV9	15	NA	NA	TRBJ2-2	TGTGCCAGCAGCGTAGCGGGAGTGCCCACCGGGGAGCTGTTTTTT	CASSVAGVPTGELFF
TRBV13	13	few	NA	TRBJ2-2	TGTGCCAGCAGCCTCCCAAGGACCGGGGAGCTGTTTTTT	CASSLPRTGELFF
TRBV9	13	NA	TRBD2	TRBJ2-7	TGTGCCAGCAGCCCCGGGACTAGCGGGAAGCAGTACTTC	CASSPGTSGKQYF
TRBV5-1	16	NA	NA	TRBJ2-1	TGCGCCAGCAGGCCACCCCACATATCCTCCTACAATGAGCAGTTCTTC	CASRPPHISSYNEQFF
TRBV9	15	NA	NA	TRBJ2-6	TGTGCCAGCAGCGAAAGTGACTCTGGGGCCAACGTCCTGACTTTC	CASSESDSGANVLTF
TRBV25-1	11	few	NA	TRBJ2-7	TGTGCCAGCAGTGACGTTGGAGAGCAGTACTTC	CASSDVGEQYF
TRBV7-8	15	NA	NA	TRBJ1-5	TGTGCCAGCAGCTTATGGATCAATAGCAATCAGCCCCAGCATTTT	CASSLWINSNQPQHF
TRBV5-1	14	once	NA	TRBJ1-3	TGCGCCAGCAGGGAGTCGACCTCTGGAAACACCATATATTTT	CASRESTSGNTIYF
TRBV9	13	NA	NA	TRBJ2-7	TGTGCCAGCAGCGGCTCGGGTACCTACGAGCAGTACTTC	CASSGSGTYEQYF
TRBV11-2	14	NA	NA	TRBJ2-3	TGTGCCAGCAGCTTATTAACTAGCACAGATACGCAGTATTTT	CASSLLTSTDTQYF
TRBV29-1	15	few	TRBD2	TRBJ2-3	TGCAGCGTCAAAACTAGCGGGAGTGAGTCAGATACGCAGTATTTT	CSVKTSGSESDTQYF
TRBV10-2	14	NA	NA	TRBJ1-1	TGCGCCAGCAGTGTTCGGTTCTCCAACACTGAAGCTTTCTTT	CASSVRFSNTEAFF